Described below is a single TCR beta chain sequence and its context. Original handling: Using reference gene primer amplification, nucleated cell counts were estimated. The protocol was immunoSEQ multiplex PCR, while the TCRdb copy is restricted to in-frame clones and leaves out a portion. From that table come the V and J calls and clone size; the DNA was used to work out D and trimming. The profile shows just over 650,000 clones, about 90% of them singletons. This CDR3 region has 14 residues. Trimming removed 5 bases from V and 4 bases from J, with 14 bases in between. Germline values: CDR1 SGHTA, CDR2 FQGNSA. The data derive from a study of blood T cell repertoires in COVID-19. Study at large: The study drew acute and convalescent COVID-19 samples from the United States, Italy and Spain. The analysed material was cDNA or gDNA that came from T cells, B-cell-depleted T cells, or PBMCs.

This clonotype was obtained from a woman between 18 and 29 years old with acute or convalescent COVID-19. The rearrangement links TRBV7-2 to TRBJ1-1, with TRBD1 as a possible D gene (5 bases). The sample consisted of peripheral blood. The CDR3 nucleotides are TGTGCCAGCAGCATCAGGGTCATGAGCACTGAAGCTTTCTTT. Translation gives CASSIRVMSTEAFF.